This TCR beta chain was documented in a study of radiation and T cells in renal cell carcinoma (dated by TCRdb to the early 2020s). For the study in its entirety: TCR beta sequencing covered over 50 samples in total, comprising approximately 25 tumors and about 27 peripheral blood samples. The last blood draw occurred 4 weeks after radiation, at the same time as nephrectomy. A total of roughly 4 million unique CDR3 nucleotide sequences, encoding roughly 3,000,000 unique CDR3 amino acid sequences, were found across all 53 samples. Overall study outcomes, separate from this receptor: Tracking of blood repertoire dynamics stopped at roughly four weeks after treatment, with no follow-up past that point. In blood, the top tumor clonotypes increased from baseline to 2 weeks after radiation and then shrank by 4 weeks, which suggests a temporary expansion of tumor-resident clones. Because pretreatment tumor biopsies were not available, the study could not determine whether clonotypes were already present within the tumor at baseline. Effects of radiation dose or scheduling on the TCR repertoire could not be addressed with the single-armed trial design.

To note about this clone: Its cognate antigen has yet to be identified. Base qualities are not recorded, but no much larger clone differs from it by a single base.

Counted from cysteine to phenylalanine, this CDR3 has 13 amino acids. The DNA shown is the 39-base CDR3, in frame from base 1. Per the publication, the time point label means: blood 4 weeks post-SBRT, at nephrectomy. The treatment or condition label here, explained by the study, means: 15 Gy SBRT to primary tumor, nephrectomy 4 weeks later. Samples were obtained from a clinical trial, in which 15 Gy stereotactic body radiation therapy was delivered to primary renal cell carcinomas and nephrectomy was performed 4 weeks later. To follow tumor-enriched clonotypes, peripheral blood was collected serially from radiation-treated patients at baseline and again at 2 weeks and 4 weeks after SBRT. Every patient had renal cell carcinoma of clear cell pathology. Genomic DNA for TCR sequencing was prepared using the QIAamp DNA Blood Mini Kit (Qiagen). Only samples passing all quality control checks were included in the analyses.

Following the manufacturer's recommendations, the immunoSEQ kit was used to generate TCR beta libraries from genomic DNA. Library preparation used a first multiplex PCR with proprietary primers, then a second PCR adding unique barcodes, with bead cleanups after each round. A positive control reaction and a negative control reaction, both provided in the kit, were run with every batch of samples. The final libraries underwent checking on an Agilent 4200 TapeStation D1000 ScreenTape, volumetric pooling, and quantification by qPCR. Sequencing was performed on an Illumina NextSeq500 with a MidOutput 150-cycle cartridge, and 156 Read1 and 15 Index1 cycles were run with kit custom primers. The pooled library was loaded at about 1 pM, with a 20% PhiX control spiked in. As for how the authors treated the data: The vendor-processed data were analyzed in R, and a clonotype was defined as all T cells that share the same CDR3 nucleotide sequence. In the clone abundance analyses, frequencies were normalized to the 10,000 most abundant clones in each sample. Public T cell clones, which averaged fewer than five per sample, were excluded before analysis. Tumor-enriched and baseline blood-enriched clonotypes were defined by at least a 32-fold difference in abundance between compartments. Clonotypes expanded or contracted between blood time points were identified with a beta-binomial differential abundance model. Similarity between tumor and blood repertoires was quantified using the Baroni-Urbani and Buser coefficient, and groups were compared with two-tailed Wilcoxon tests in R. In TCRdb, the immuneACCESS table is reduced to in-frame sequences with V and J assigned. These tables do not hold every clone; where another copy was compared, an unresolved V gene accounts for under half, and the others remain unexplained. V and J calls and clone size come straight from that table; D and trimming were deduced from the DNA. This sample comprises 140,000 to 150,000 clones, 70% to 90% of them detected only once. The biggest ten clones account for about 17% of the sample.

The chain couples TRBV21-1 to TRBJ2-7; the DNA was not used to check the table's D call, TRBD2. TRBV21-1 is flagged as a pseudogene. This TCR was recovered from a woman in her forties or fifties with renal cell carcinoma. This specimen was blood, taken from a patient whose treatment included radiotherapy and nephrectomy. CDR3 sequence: CASSNEGDYEQYF. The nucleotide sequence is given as TGTGCCAGCAGCAATGAGGGAGACTACGAGCAGTACTTC.